The rows below give T cell receptor beta chains drawn from one sample of a study of cytotoxic CD8 clonotypes in ibrutinib-treated CLL. Some clones are missing from TCRdb's copy, which holds only in-frame ones; the method was immunoSEQ multiplex PCR. The table shows almost 250,000 clones, with 70% occurring only once. The source was PBMCs, collected after 24 months of ibrutinib treatment. The receptor set was obtained from a human donor with chronic lymphocytic leukemia. Both conserved end residues are part of each CDR3. The order of the fields is V gene, clone size, J gene, D gene, CDR3 protein, CDR3 DNA. A D gene is named only where the DNA matches it firmly. A row's size may be missing; if present it is once, few, many or a size class.

TRBV18,few,TRBJ2-7,.,CASSSSSYEQYF,TGTGCCAGCTCATCCAGCTCCTACGAGCAGTACTTC
TRBV6-1,.,TRBJ1-2,.,CASNTDRNYGYTF,TGTGCCAGCAATACTGACCGTAACTATGGCTACACCTTC
TRBV19,.,TRBJ2-1,TRBD1,CASSVVDRGVWNEQFF,TGTGCCAGTAGTGTGGTGGACAGGGGGGTTTGGAATGAGCAGTTCTTC
TRBV7-2,.,TRBJ2-7,.,CASSENYEQYF,TGTGCCAGCAGCGAAAACTACGAGCAGTACTTC
TRBV19,once,TRBJ1-2,.,CASRQGRAYGYTF,TGTGCCAGTAGGCAAGGGAGGGCCTATGGCTACACCTTC
TRBV6-6,once,TRBJ1-1,.,CASSWQTAMNTEAFF,TGTGCCAGCAGTTGGCAGACTGCAATGAACACTGAAGCTTTCTTT
TRBV7-9,.,TRBJ1-5,.,CASSPGTPEEPQHF,TGTGCCAGCAGTCCCGGGACACCAGAGGAGCCCCAGCATTTT
TRBV29-1,.,TRBJ2-7,.,CSALDGPEQYF,TGCAGCGCCTTGGACGGACCCGAGCAGTACTTC
TRBV9,.,TRBJ2-5,.,CASGRENSLTQYF,TGTGCCAGCGGGCGGGAAAACAGTCTGACCCAGTACTTC
TRBV28,few,TRBJ2-7,.,CASSVEIYEQYF,TGTGCCAGCAGTGTGGAGATCTACGAGCAGTACTTC
TRBV6-5,few,TRBJ1-2,.,CASSSPTEDYGYTF,TGTGCCAGCAGTTCCCCGACAGAAGACTATGGCTACACCTTC
TRBV29-1,.,TRBJ2-3,.,CSVVPVLSDTQYF,TGCAGCGTTGTGCCGGTGTTATCAGATACGCAGTATTTT
TRBV11-2,.,TRBJ2-3,.,CASSPLWGQYF,TGTGCCAGCAGCCCACTCTGGGGGCAGTATTTT
TRBV6-1,.,TRBJ2-7,TRBD1,CASREQGAAYEQYF,TGTGCCAGCAGAGAACAGGGGGCGGCCTACGAGCAGTACTTC
TRBV28,.,TRBJ1-2,.,CASSPSALRSGYTF,TGTGCCAGCAGTCCCTCCGCTCTAAGATCGGGCTACACCTTC
TRBV21-1,.,TRBJ2-6,.,CASSNRTGFGANVLTF,TGTGCCAGCAGCAATAGGACAGGGTTTGGGGCCAACGTCCTGACTTTC
TRBV19,.,TRBJ2-1,.,CASSNLGHSEQFF,TGTGCCAGTAGTAATCTAGGCCACTCTGAGCAGTTCTTC
TRBV6-5,.,TRBJ2-3,.,CASSWDKSTDTQYF,TGTGCCAGCAGTTGGGACAAGAGCACAGATACGCAGTATTTT
TRBV28,.,TRBJ2-5,TRBD1,CASSFSPEGQGKETQYF,TGTGCCAGCAGTTTTTCCCCCGAGGGACAGGGGAAAGAGACCCAGTACTTC
TRBV9,.,TRBJ2-5,.,CASSAGIPLGFWETQYF,TGTGCCAGCAGCGCAGGGATACCCTTGGGGTTTTGGGAGACCCAGTACTTC
TRBV9,.,TRBJ2-5,.,CASSVAQGGRETQYF,TGTGCCAGCAGCGTAGCACAGGGGGGGAGAGAGACCCAGTACTTC
TRBV4-1,.,TRBJ2-5,.,CASSQGHEETQYF,TGCGCCAGCAGCCAAGGACATGAGGAGACCCAGTACTTC
TRBV6-5,few,TRBJ1-4,.,CASKEGRATNEKLFF,TGTGCCAGCAAGGAGGGACGAGCAACTAATGAAAAACTGTTTTTT
TRBV19,.,TRBJ1-2,.,CASSIGGGLKGLYGYTF,TGTGCCAGTAGTATTGGGGGTGGGCTCAAGGGATTGTATGGCTACACCTTC
TRBV5-1,once,TRBJ2-3,TRBD2,CASSLPTSGRKTDTQYF,TGCGCCAGCAGCCTACCGACTAGCGGGAGGAAAACAGATACGCAGTATTTT
TRBV5-1,.,TRBJ1-4,.,CASSLEQGPTNEKLFF,TGCGCCAGCAGCTTGGAGCAGGGACCAACTAATGAAAAACTGTTTTTT
TRBV30,.,TRBJ2-7,TRBD1,CAYLQGATYEQYF,TGTGCCTACCTCCAGGGGGCAACCTACGAGCAGTACTTC
TRBV6-1,.,TRBJ2-2,TRBD1,CASSVQGSNTGELFF,TGTGCCAGCAGCGTACAGGGGTCGAACACCGGGGAGCTGTTTTTT
TRBV5-1,.,TRBJ1-4,.,CASSPDTSGEKLFF,TGCGCCAGCAGCCCAGACACCTCGGGTGAAAAACTGTTTTTT
TRBV30,.,TRBJ2-2,TRBD2,CAWSSGTSGIVGELFF,TGTGCCTGGAGTTCCGGGACTAGCGGGATTGTCGGGGAGCTGTTTTTT
TRBV5-4,.,TRBJ2-7,TRBD1,CASSYPGTGSYEQYF,TGTGCCAGCAGCTACCCCGGGACAGGGTCCTACGAGCAGTACTTC
TRBV18,.,TRBJ1-1,.,CASSPAGSNTEAFF,TGTGCCAGCTCACCAGCAGGGTCGAACACTGAAGCTTTCTTT
TRBV4-3,.,TRBJ2-5,TRBD1,CASSQDYTGAETQYF,TGCGCCAGCAGCCAAGATTATACAGGGGCGGAGACCCAGTACTTC
TRBV18,few,TRBJ2-7,.,CASSPSRDEQYF,TGTGCCAGCTCACCATCCAGGGACGAGCAGTACTTC
TRBV5-1,.,TRBJ2-7,TRBD2,CASSFLGRWDPYEQYF,TGCGCCAGCAGCTTTCTCGGGAGGTGGGACCCCTACGAGCAGTACTTC
TRBV2,.,TRBJ2-1,TRBD2,CASTFDLAGGEQFF,TGTGCCAGCACTTTCGATCTAGCGGGGGGGGAGCAGTTCTTC
TRBV5-6,.,TRBJ2-7,TRBD2,CASRAGLTEQYF,TGTGCCAGCAGAGCGGGACTAACCGAGCAGTACTTC
TRBV28,.,TRBJ2-4,.,CASSTLGKVAKNIQYF,TGTGCCAGCAGTACCCTCGGCAAAGTAGCCAAAAACATTCAGTACTTC
TRBV7-9,once,TRBJ1-1,.,CASGRQLNTEAFF,TGTGCCAGTGGGAGGCAGCTGAACACTGAAGCTTTCTTT
TRBV18,.,TRBJ2-1,.,CASSPPRVSSYNEQFF,TGTGCCAGCTCACCACCACGGGTGAGCTCCTACAATGAGCAGTTCTTC
TRBV28,.,TRBJ2-1,.,CASSQRVWGDEQFF,TGTGCCAGCAGTCAGAGGGTCTGGGGGGATGAGCAGTTCTTC
TRBV29-1,.,TRBJ2-3,TRBD2,CSVEPAGADTQYF,TGCAGCGTTGAGCCAGCGGGAGCAGATACGCAGTATTTT
TRBV13,.,TRBJ2-5,.,CASSLRGGETQYF,TGTGCCAGCAGCCTCAGGGGGGGAGAGACCCAGTACTTC
TRBV11-3,.,TRBJ2-5,.,CASSGTQETQYF,TGTGCCAGCAGCGGGACGCAGGAGACCCAGTACTTC
TRBV5-1,.,TRBJ1-1,TRBD1,CASSALGQMNTEAFF,TGCGCCAGCAGTGCTCTGGGACAGATGAACACTGAAGCTTTCTTT
TRBV27,.,TRBJ2-7,.,CASTSVGGLDEQYF,TGTGCCAGCACTTCGGTAGGGGGTCTCGACGAGCAGTACTTC
TRBV19,once,TRBJ2-7,.,CASSIVDGLYEQYF,TGTGCCAGTAGTATAGTGGACGGGCTCTACGAGCAGTACTTC
TRBV7-2,.,TRBJ2-2,.,CASSLAIHGELFF,TGTGCCAGCAGCTTAGCAATTCACGGGGAGCTGTTTTTT
TRBV27,.,TRBJ2-5,.,CASSLGGTQYF,TGTGCCAGCAGTTTAGGTGGGACCCAGTACTTC
TRBV7-2,.,TRBJ2-5,TRBD2,CASSLDGRAEETQYF,TGTGCCAGCAGCTTAGACGGGAGGGCGGAAGAGACCCAGTACTTC
TRBV18,.,TRBJ2-2,.,CASSPPGINTGELFF,TGTGCCAGCTCACCTCCGGGAATAAACACCGGGGAGCTGTTTTTT
TRBV9,.,TRBJ2-7,.,CASSAQPGTALEQYF,TGTGCCAGCAGCGCGCAACCCGGGACCGCTTTGGAGCAGTACTTC
TRBV4-2,few,TRBJ2-1,.,CASSQEAPPGGNEQFF,TGTGCCAGCAGCCAAGAGGCTCCCCCCGGTGGCAATGAGCAGTTCTTC
TRBV13,.,TRBJ1-1,TRBD1,CASSPGQGLGEAFF,TGTGCCAGCAGCCCGGGACAGGGGTTAGGTGAAGCTTTCTTT